This T cell receptor (beta chain) stems from a study of blood T cells in healthy people across ages. Then a second PCR, running roughly 7 to 11 cycles, was carried out with a sample-barcoded 5' primer and a J-beta primer mix. In TCRdb, the 5' RACE reads were re-called with MiXCR into one record per CDR3 protein. The repertoire holds 1.8 million or so distinct CDR3 sequences, with approximately 39% as singletons. This TCR came from a human donor in good health. Sequencing was done on a sample of blood.

The CDR3 coding sequence is TGTGCCTGGAGTCCCGGACAGGTCAATCAGCCCCAGCATTTT. Protein sequence: CAWSPGQVNQPQHF. The chain joins TRBV30 to TRBJ1-5; 7 bases map to TRBD1. CDR1 is GTSNPN and CDR2 is SVGIG in the germline V gene (reference sequence). The CDR3 covers 14 residues. Trimming took 2 bases from V and 3 from J; bases not matched to a gene: 4.